Presented here are 24 T cell receptor beta chains from one specimen sequenced in a study of T-cell memory formation after mild COVID-19. A single record per CDR3 protein comes from TCRdb applying MiXCR to the 5' RACE reads. The profile shows 350,000 or so distinct CDR3 sequences, roughly 13% of them singletons. The sequencing input was PBMCs or a T cell subset sorted from them (not recorded which). All receptors derive from a young man who had mild COVID-19 (a few samples of this study predate the infection). Cell type and time point are not known.

This clonotype was counted a few times. The chain employs TRBV25-1 and TRBJ2-5; TRBD1 is a possible D gene (6 bases). V was pared by 6 bases and J by 0 bases, with 11 bases between. Germline V gives CDR1 MGHDK, CDR2 SYGVNS. The CDR3 runs to 14 residues. Here the CDR3 reads CASSRNRDQETQYF. The CDR3 DNA is TGTGCCAGCAGCCGAAACAGGGACCAAGAGACCCAGTACTTC. Complete variable domain (other parts from reference TRBV25-1 and TRBJ2-5): EADIYQTPRYLVIGTGKKITLECSQTMGHDKMYWYQQDPGMELHLIHYSYGVNSTEKGDLSSESTVSRIRTEHFPLTLESARPSHTSQYLCASSRNRDQETQYFGPGTRLLVL.

This clonotype was seen more than once but under ten times. The chain uses TRBV7-6 and TRBJ2-1; a possible D gene is TRBD2 (6 bases). The CDR3 runs 15 residues. The V gene lost 1 base and the J gene lost 7 bases, with 14 bases spanning the gap. Germline values: CDR1 SGHVS, CDR2 FNYEAQ. The CDR3 DNA reads as TGTGCCAGCAGCTTAGGGACCGGAGGGGCGAATGAGCAGTTCTTC. Encoded protein: CASSLGTGGANEQFF.

The sample holds a few counts of this clonotype. The rearrangement links TRBV28 to TRBJ1-6, with TRBD1 matching 7 bases. The trim removed 6 bases at V and 10 bases at J, leaving 15 bases unmatched. The CDR3 has 16 amino acids. CDR1 and CDR2 (germline): MDHEN, SYDVKM. CDR3 DNA: TGTGCCAGCAGACTGACAGGGCAAGTAGAGGACTCACCCCTCCACTTT. Protein sequence: CASRLTGQVEDSPLHF.

The chain carries TRBV5-1 and TRBJ2-1; 14 positions match TRBD2. Losses at the gene ends were 4 bases for V and 4 bases for J; bases not matched to a gene: 4. This CDR3 contains 16 residues. Per the germline V gene, CDR1 is SGHRS and CDR2 is YFSETQ. Written as DNA, the CDR3 is TGCGCCAGCAGCCGACTAGCGGGGGGGTTATACAATGAGCAGTTCTTC. This encodes CASSRLAGGLYNEQFF.

The chain joins TRBV7-4 to TRBJ2-1; TRBD2 aligns across 8 bases. The V gene end was trimmed by 5 bases and the J gene end by 7 bases; junction bases not matched to a gene: 10. The CDR3 contains 15 residues. Germline V CDR1 and CDR2: SGHVT, SQSDAQ. CDR3: CASSLGLGDTNEQFF. For the CDR3, the DNA is TGTGCCAGCAGCCTGGGACTAGGCGACACGAATGAGCAGTTCTTC.

This clonotype was detected only a few times. J is TRBJ2-2 and V is TRBV2, with 7 positions matching TRBD1. V shed 7 bases, J shed 6 bases, and the junction held 2 bases outside the gene matches. The CDR3 runs 12 residues. Germline V gene data show CDR1 as SNHLY and CDR2 as FYNNEI. The CDR3 DNA follows: TGTGCCAGCAAAGACAGGGCCGGGGAGCTGTTTTTT. This gives the protein CASKDRAGELFF.

This chain links TRBV11-2 with TRBJ1-4; no reliable D call. The CDR3 length is 13 residues. V lost 3 bases and J lost 0, with 2 bases in between. In germline, CDR1 is SGHAT, CDR2 FQNNGV. CDR3 region: CASSFTTNEKLFF. The CDR3 region has the DNA TGTGCCAGCAGCTTTACAACTAATGAAAAACTGTTTTTT.

This clonotype came up a few times. This chain joins TRBV5-4 and TRBJ1-1, with a possible D match to TRBD1 (5 bases). Trimming removed 4 bases from V and 1 base from J, with 14 bases in between. The CDR3 spans 15 residues. Germline CDR1 SGHNT, CDR2 YYREEE (reference sequence). CDR3 loop: CASSLRTSSNTEAFF. In nucleotides, the CDR3 is TGTGCCAGCAGCCTACGGACATCGTCGAACACTGAAGCTTTCTTT.

This clonotype was found a few times. The rearrangement joins TRBV29-1 to TRBJ1-2; D possibly corresponds to TRBD1 (6 bases). V lost 4 bases and J lost 3, with 12 bases in between. The CDR3 has 13 residues. CDR1 SQVTM and CDR2 ANQGSEA come from the germline V gene. The CDR3 reads CSVVEGHYYGYTF. In DNA form, the CDR3 reads TGCAGCGTTGTTGAGGGACACTACTATGGCTACACCTTC.

This CDR3 is CASSTTSQPQHF. For the CDR3, the DNA is TGTGCCAGCAGCACAACGAGTCAGCCCCAGCATTTT. This sequence joins TRBV5-6 and TRBJ1-5, with D unresolved. V gave up 4 bases and J gave up 6 bases, with 8 bases separating them. Germline V gene sequence: CDR1 SGHDT, CDR2 YYEEEE. The CDR3 loop spans 12 amino acids.

At least ten counts were recorded for this clonotype. This chain connects TRBV12-3 or TRBV12-4 to TRBJ2-1; 14 bases are shared with TRBD2. Trimming removed 5 bases from V and 7 bases from J; junction bases left unmatched: 7. The CDR3 runs 16 residues. CDR3 DNA: TGTGCCAGCAGTGCCCTGACTAGCGGGGGGGTAAATGAGCAGTTCTTC. Its protein is CASSALTSGGVNEQFF.

There are a few counts of this clonotype. The chain carries TRBV6-2 or TRBV6-3 and TRBJ2-7; a possible D gene is TRBD2 (6 bases). V lost 4 bases to trimming and J lost 0 bases, with 13 bases between them. The CDR3 spans 15 residues. The V gene's germline CDR1 is MNHEY and CDR2 SVGEGT. The CDR3 region has the DNA TGTGCCAGCAGTTCTACCCTGGAGGGCTCCTACGAGCAGTACTTC. Its protein is CASSSTLEGSYEQYF.

This clonotype has just a few counts. This sequence joins TRBV6-5 and TRBJ1-5, with TRBD1 identical over 7 bases. J lost 7 bases, V lost 6 bases, and 9 bases had no gene match. This CDR3 has 14 residues. Germline CDR1 and CDR2: MNHEY and SVGAGI. The CDR3 DNA reads TGTGCCAGCAGCAATGACAGGGAGGGGCAGCCCCAGCATTTT. This encodes CASSNDREGQPQHF.

The chain employs TRBV11-2 and TRBJ2-5; 11 bases are shared with TRBD2. This CDR3 region has 15 residues. After removal of 7 bases from V and 7 bases from J, the junction contained 11 bases not matched to a gene. Germline CDR1 reads SGHAT; CDR2 reads FQNNGV. The CDR3 nucleotides are TGTGCCAGCACCGAGACTAGCGGGGAGCATGCGACCCAGTACTTC. Protein: CASTETSGEHATQYF.

This clonotype was detected only a few times. A much larger clone lies a single base off, so this may be a read error. The chain combines TRBV5-6 with TRBJ1-6; the match to TRBD1 covers 8 bases. The V segment lost 2 bases and the J segment 8 bases; nucleotides outside the gene matches: 3. The germline CDR1 and CDR2 sequences are SGHDT and YYEEEE. This CDR3 contains 14 residues. The CDR3 region is CASSFPGGDSPLHF. CDR3 coding DNA: TGTGCCAGCAGCTTCCCAGGGGGCGATTCACCCCTCCACTTT. Variable domain in full (rest from reference TRBV5-6 and TRBJ1-6): DAGVTQSPTHLIKTRGQQVTLRCSPKSGHDTVSWYQQALGQGPQFIFQYYEEEERQRGNFPDRFSGHQFPNYSSELNVNALLLGDSALYLCASSFPGGDSPLHFGNGTRLTVT.

The chain combines TRBV5-6 with TRBJ1-1; D unclear. The V gene's germline CDR1 is SGHDT and CDR2 YYEEEE. There are 15 residues in the CDR3. With 4 bases removed from V and 1 base from J, the gap between germline ends came to 14 bases. CDR3 region: CASSDPPGWNTEAFF. In nucleotides, the CDR3 is TGTGCCAGCAGCGACCCCCCGGGGTGGAACACTGAAGCTTTCTTT.

This clonotype was counted ten times or more. This chain connects TRBV7-2 to TRBJ2-3; TRBD2 might be the D (6 bases). CDR3 length: 14 amino acids. CDR1 and CDR2 from the germline V gene are SGHTA and FQGNSA. The ends were cut back, 3 bases at V and 3 bases at J, with 10 bases in the middle. CDR3 in amino acids: CASSFRAGTDTQYF. The CDR3 coding sequence is TGTGCCAGCAGCTTTCGCGCGGGGACAGATACGCAGTATTTT.

Ten or more counts support this clonotype. The chain couples TRBV12-3 or TRBV12-4 to TRBJ1-2, with TRBD1 matching 8 bases. CDR3 size: 14 residues. Trimming at V came to 3 bases and at J to 5 bases, leaving 5 bases not matched to a gene. In DNA, the CDR3 is TGTGCCAGCAGTTTGGGACAGGAGGGTTATGGCTACACCTTC. As protein: CASSLGQEGYGYTF.

This clonotype was picked up many times. The chain links TRBV20-1 to TRBJ1-2; 8 bases agree with TRBD1. The CDR3 totals 15 residues. With V trimmed by 3 bases and J by 4 bases, 10 bases remained unmatched. In germline, CDR1 is DFQATT, CDR2 SNEGSKA (reference sequence). CDR3 protein: CSASPAGGEGYGYTF. The CDR3 DNA sequence: TGCAGTGCTAGTCCTGCAGGGGGCGAAGGCTATGGCTACACCTTC.

This chain uses TRBV30 with TRBJ2-3, with TRBD2 identical over 11 bases. The CDR3 spans 14 residues. V gave up 6 bases and J gave up 6 bases; unmatched junction bases: 8. CDR1 and CDR2 from the germline V gene are GTSNPN and SVGIG (reference sequence). Here the CDR3 reads CACRITSGGDTQYF. The CDR3 DNA is TGTGCCTGCCGCATCACTAGCGGGGGCGATACGCAGTATTTT. Looking up the rest from reference TRBV30 and TRBJ2-3 gives the full variable domain: SQTIHQWPATLVQPVGSPLSLECTVEGTSNPNLYWYRQAAGRGLQLLFYSVGIGQISSEVPQNLSASRPQDRQFILSSKKLLLSDSGFYLCACRITSGGDTQYFGPGTRLTVL.

DNA of the CDR3: TGCAGCGTTGAAGGCGGACTAGCGGGTACCCCCCAAGAGACCCAGTACTTC. It encodes CSVEGGLAGTPQETQYF. The chain recombines TRBV29-1 with TRBJ2-5; 11 bases line up with TRBD2. CDR1 SQVTM and CDR2 ANQGSEA come from the germline V gene. The CDR3 is 17 amino acids. J gave up 1 base and V 1 base, and 8 bases lay outside the gene matches.

The chain couples TRBV30 to TRBJ2-7, with D possibly being TRBD1 or TRBD2 (5 bases each). The CDR3 spans 15 residues. Germline CDR1 and CDR2: GTSNPN and SVGIG (reference sequence). V lost 0 bases and J lost 2, with 14 bases in between. The CDR3 region has the DNA TGTGCCTGGAGTGTAAACGCCGGGGACGCCTACGAGCAGTACTTC. It yields the protein CAWSVNAGDAYEQYF.

This clonotype was picked up a small number of times. The DNA of the CDR3 is TGTGCCAGCAGTTACAACCAAGAGACCCAGTACTTC. It yields the protein CASSYNQETQYF. This chain uses TRBV6-2 or TRBV6-3 with TRBJ2-5; no clear D. Germline CDR1 reads MNHEY; CDR2 reads SVGEGT. The CDR3 totals 12 residues. Trimming stripped 2 bases from V and 0 bases from J, with 1 base between.

CDR3 loop: CASSQDTNTDTQYF. The CDR3 DNA is TGCGCCAGCAGCCAAGATACCAACACAGATACGCAGTATTTT. This chain connects TRBV4-3 to TRBJ2-3; D not certain. Trimming took 0 bases from V and 2 from J, leaving 6 bases between them. The germline gives CDR1 LGHNA, CDR2 YSLEER. The CDR3 loop spans 14 amino acids.